Following are 22 T cell receptor beta chains from one sample sequenced in a study of blood T cell repertoires in COVID-19. The table came from immunoSEQ multiplex PCR; TCRdb's copy has only in-frame clones and leaves some out. The sample holds under 60,000 clones, roughly 90% seen once. Sequencing was done on a sample of peripheral blood. Receptors originate from a man between 45 and 60 years old with acute or convalescent COVID-19.

The chain couples TRBV5-1 to TRBJ1-3, with 8 bases aligning to TRBD1. The CDR3 runs 16 residues. The V segment lost 0 bases and the J segment 4 bases; nucleotides outside the gene matches: 6. The germline CDR1 and CDR2 sequences are SGHRS and YFSETQ. The CDR3 DNA sequence: TGCGCCAGCAGCTTGGCGCAGGGGGCGAGGGGAAACACCATATATTTT. Translation gives CASSLAQGARGNTIYF.

This chain joins TRBV2 and TRBJ2-1, with TRBD1 identical over 9 bases. There are 16 residues in the CDR3. Germline trimming cut 4 bases from V and 0 bases from J; bases unmatched to any gene: 4. CDR1 is SNHLY, CDR2 FYNNEI, per germline. In nucleotides, the CDR3 is TGTGCCAGCAGTGGAGGACAGGGGAGCTCCTACAATGAGCAGTTCTTC. Translated, it gives CASSGGQGSSYNEQFF.

The chain couples TRBV24-1 to TRBJ1-2; D is possibly TRBD1 (5 bases). V shed 4 bases and J shed 9 bases, with 14 bases lying between them. The CDR3 is 13 residues long. Germline CDR1 is KGHDR and CDR2 is SFDVKD. This chain's CDR3 is CATSDGWGRSYTF. CDR3 nucleotides: TGTGCCACCAGTGACGGGTGGGGCAGAAGCTACACCTTC.

This chain uses TRBV29-1 with TRBJ2-7, with 8 bases identical to TRBD2. CDR1 is SQVTM, CDR2 ANQGSEA, per germline. Trimming at V came to 6 bases and at J to 5 bases, leaving 12 bases not matched to a gene. The CDR3 runs to 14 residues. CDR3 in DNA: TGCAGCGTGGGTTTTAGCGGGATTTCCCACGAGCAGTACTTC. Translated: CSVGFSGISHEQYF.

This clone was recorded once. CDR3 residues: CASSYPRGNQETQYF. In DNA form, the CDR3 reads TGTGCCAGCAGCTATCCCCGGGGGAACCAAGAGACCCAGTACTTC. This chain links TRBV5-6 with TRBJ2-5, with a possible D match to TRBD2 (6 bases). V lost 3 bases, J lost 0 bases, and 12 bases lay in between. The CDR3 has 15 residues. CDR1 SGHDT and CDR2 YYEEEE come from the germline V gene.

The CDR3 DNA reads TGTGCCAGCAGTGAAATAGCGGGAGAAAGCACAGATACGCAGTATTTT. Translating it yields CASSEIAGESTDTQYF. The chain recombines TRBV2 with TRBJ2-3; 9 bases are shared with TRBD2. The V and J ends lost 2 bases and 0 bases, in that order; junction bases with no gene match: 3. Germline V gene lookup returns CDR1 SNHLY and CDR2 FYNNEI. CDR3 length equals 16 residues. The complete variable domain, with remaining parts taken from reference TRBV2 and TRBJ2-3, reads EPEVTQTPSHQVTQMGQEVILRCVPISNHLYFYWYRQILGQKVEFLVSFYNNEISEKSEIFDDQFSVERPDGSNFTLKIRSTKLEDSAMYFCASSEIAGESTDTQYFGPGTRLTVL.

This clone occurred once. The V gene is TRBV5-4, the J gene TRBJ2-3; tentative D call: TRBD1 (6 bases). Trimming pared 4 bases from V and 6 bases from J, leaving 12 bases between. CDR1 is SGHNT, CDR2 YYREEE, per germline (reference sequence). The CDR3 totals 13 residues. The CDR3 sequence is CASSTDQGDTQYF. In nucleotides, the CDR3 is TGTGCCAGCAGCACGGACCAGGGGGATACGCAGTATTTT.

The gene calls are TRBV4-1 and TRBJ2-3; 10 bases map to TRBD2. Germline-derived CDR1 and CDR2 are MGHRA and YSYEKL. The length of the CDR3 is 17 residues. V lost 0 bases to trimming and J lost 4 bases; unmatched junction nucleotides: 7. CDR3 DNA: TGCGCCAGCAGCCAAGATTACACTAGCGGGAATTCAGATACGCAGTATTTT. Translating gives CASSQDYTSGNSDTQYF.

This clone was counted only a few times. This sequence joins TRBV12-3 or TRBV12-4 and TRBJ1-1; 7 nucleotides align to TRBD1. The CDR3 has 11 amino acids. Trimming at V came to 5 bases and at J to 10 bases, leaving 4 bases not matched to a gene. CDR3 residues: CASSRQGTAFF. In DNA, the CDR3 is TGTGCCAGCAGTAGACAGGGTACAGCTTTCTTT.

The V gene is TRBV12-5, the J gene TRBJ1-2; a weak D match, TRBD1 (6 bases). This CDR3 region has 12 residues. CDR1 and CDR2 (germline): LGHNT, FRNRAP. The ends were cut back, 6 bases at V and 6 bases at J, with 11 bases in the middle. In DNA form, the CDR3 reads TGTGCTAGTGGACAGGGTCCGGATGGCTACACCTTC. This gives the protein CASGQGPDGYTF.

The rearrangement joins TRBV30 to TRBJ2-7, with 7 bases lining up with TRBD1. V gave up 3 bases and J gave up 4 bases; unmatched junction bases: 6. Germline V gene lookup returns CDR1 GTSNPN and CDR2 SVGIG (reference sequence). The CDR3 has 13 amino acids. CDR3 residues: CAWRPGGLYEQYF. DNA for the CDR3: TGTGCCTGGAGGCCAGGGGGTCTTTACGAGCAGTACTTC.

V is TRBV2 and J is TRBJ2-3, with D possibly matching TRBD1 (5 bases). The V and J ends lost 5 bases and 3 bases respectively, with 6 bases between them. Per the germline V gene, CDR1 is SNHLY and CDR2 is FYNNEI. This CDR3 has 12 residues. The CDR3 reads CASSRQTDTQYF. The CDR3 DNA sequence: TGTGCCAGCAGTAGACAGACAGATACGCAGTATTTT. The entire variable domain, with the rest obtained from reference TRBV2 and TRBJ2-3, is as follows: EPEVTQTPSHQVTQMGQEVILRCVPISNHLYFYWYRQILGQKVEFLVSFYNNEISEKSEIFDDQFSVERPDGSNFTLKIRSTKLEDSAMYFCASSRQTDTQYFGPGTRLTVL.

V and J are TRBV28 and TRBJ1-5, with 7 bases fitting TRBD1. The CDR3 length is 17 residues. V dropped 1 base and J dropped 4; count of bases not matched to a gene: 10. CDR1 and CDR2 (germline): MDHEN, SYDVKM. CDR3 in amino acids: CASSLFPRQGGNQPQHF. The CDR3 DNA is TGTGCCAGCAGTTTATTTCCCCGACAGGGTGGGAATCAGCCCCAGCATTTT.

CDR3 DNA: TGTGCCACCAGCAGAGCGGCGGAGTCCTACGAGCAGTACTTC. Amino acids: CATSRAAESYEQYF. The J gene is TRBJ2-7, the V gene TRBV15; D is unclear. Per the germline V gene, CDR1 is LNHNV and CDR2 is YYDKDF (reference sequence). V was shortened by 1 base and J by 1 base, with 8 bases between the two germline ends. CDR3 length: 14 amino acids.

The chain uses TRBV19 and TRBJ1-5, with 9 nucleotides matching TRBD1. V was pared by 3 bases and J by 7 bases, with 10 bases of the junction left unmatched. The CDR3 spans 16 residues. Germline V gene data show CDR1 as LNHDA and CDR2 as SQIVND (reference sequence). The CDR3 here is CASSITGTGLRQPQHF. CDR3 in DNA: TGTGCCAGTAGTATTACCGGGACAGGGTTACGGCAGCCCCAGCATTTT.

V and J are TRBV6-2 or TRBV6-3 and TRBJ2-7; maybe TRBD2 (6 bases). Germline assignment: CDR1 MNHEY and CDR2 SVGEGT. This CDR3 has 13 amino acids. V dropped 6 bases and J dropped 9 bases, with 18 bases sitting between them. The CDR3 loop reads CASSPRQGGWQYF. The CDR3 region has the DNA TGTGCCAGCAGCCCCCGGCAGGGAGGATGGCAGTACTTC.

The gene calls are TRBV5-1 and TRBJ2-2; TRBD1 agrees at 7 bases. Germline CDR1 is SGHRS and CDR2 is YFSETQ. Trimming cost V 1 base and J 8 bases; bases outside gene matches: 8. The CDR3 has 15 residues. CDR3 sequence: CASSLYLGGGGELFF. CDR3 sequence (DNA): TGCGCCAGCAGCTTGTATCTAGGGGGCGGAGGGGAGCTGTTTTTT.

The chain couples TRBV27 to TRBJ2-3; possible D gene TRBD1, 7 bases. The ends were cut back, 5 bases at V and 2 bases at J, with 17 bases in the middle. The CDR3 has 16 amino acids. CDR1 MNHEY and CDR2 SMNVEV come from the germline V gene (reference sequence). The CDR3 loop reads CASSPRGAINTDTQYF. CDR3 in DNA: TGTGCCAGCAGTCCCAGGGGGGCGATAAACACAGATACGCAGTATTTT.

The J gene is TRBJ2-2, the V gene TRBV19, with TRBD2 matching 8 bases. CDR1 LNHDA and CDR2 SQIVND come from the germline V gene (reference sequence). The CDR3 spans 15 residues. V lost 9 bases and J lost 6; bases outside the gene matches: 12. Here the CDR3 DNA reads TGTGCCAGCGGCCGGGCCAGCGGGAGTTCCGGGGAGCTGTTTTTT. Protein: CASGRASGSSGELFF.

This chain connects TRBV7-9 to TRBJ2-1; perhaps TRBD2 as D (5 bases). The CDR3 is 15 amino acids. Germline V gene data show CDR1 as SEHNR and CDR2 as FQNEAQ (reference sequence). Trimming removed 6 bases from V and 5 bases from J, with 17 bases in between. In DNA form, the CDR3 reads TGTGCCAGCAGAAGTCGGCCGGGGAAGGACAATGAGCAGTTCTTC. This sequence encodes CASRSRPGKDNEQFF.

V usage is TRBV3-1 (or the pseudogene TRBV3-2) and J usage is TRBJ2-3; TRBD2 aligns across 8 bases. This CDR3 comprises 15 residues. The germline gives CDR1 LGHDT, CDR2 YNNKEL (reference sequence). Losses at the gene ends were 3 bases for V and 8 bases for J; bases not matched to a gene: 10. CDR3 nucleotides: TGTGCCAGCAGCCATTGGAGCGGGAGCTTGGTTACGCAGTATTTT. Its protein product is CASSHWSGSLVTQYF.

The rearrangement joins TRBV30 to TRBJ1-4, with TRBD1 as a possible D gene (6 bases). Germline lookup yields CDR1 GTSNPN and CDR2 SVGIG (reference sequence). With 0 bases removed from V and 5 bases from J, the gap between germline ends came to 10 bases. The CDR3 runs 14 residues. DNA for the CDR3: TGTGCCTGGAGTGTTGGGACAAGGAATGAAAAACTGTTTTTT. Protein product: CAWSVGTRNEKLFF.